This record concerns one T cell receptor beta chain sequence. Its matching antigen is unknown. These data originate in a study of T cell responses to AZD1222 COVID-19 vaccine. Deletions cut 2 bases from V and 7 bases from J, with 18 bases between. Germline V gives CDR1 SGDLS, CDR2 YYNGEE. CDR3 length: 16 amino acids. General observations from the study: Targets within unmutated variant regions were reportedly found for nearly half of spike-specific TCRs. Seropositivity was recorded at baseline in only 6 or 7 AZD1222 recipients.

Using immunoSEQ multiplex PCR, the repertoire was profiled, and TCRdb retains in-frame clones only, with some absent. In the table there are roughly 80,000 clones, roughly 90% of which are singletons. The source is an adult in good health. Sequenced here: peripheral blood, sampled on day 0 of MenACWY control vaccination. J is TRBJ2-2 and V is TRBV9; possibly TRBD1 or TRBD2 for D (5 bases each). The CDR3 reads CASSVTNWGTGGELFF. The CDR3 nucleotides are TGTGCCAGCAGCGTGACTAATTGGGGAACAGGCGGGGAGCTGTTTTTT.